Each of the 22 T cell receptor beta chains below was sequenced from the same sample in a study of graft-versus-host responses after intestinal transplantation (dated by TCRdb to the early 2020s). Their antigens are not known. Sample time point, as interpreted from the label and publication: cells obtained before transplantation from donor or recipient. The method was the immunoSEQ multiplex PCR assay. As stored in TCRdb, this immuneACCESS dataset retains in-frame rearrangements with V and J assigned. A fraction of the clones does not appear; measured against another copy, unresolved V genes explain less than half of the discrepancy, and the remainder lacks a known reason. The sample table shows 65,000 to 100,000 clones, and 85% to 95% are seen once. Of the sample, roughly 0.4% falls within the top ten clones. The sample in question was unstimulated CD8+ T cells sorted from spleen or lymph node cells, obtained before transplant. The receptors stem from a human donor who was the organ donor for an intestinal transplant.

This chain connects TRBV7-9 to TRBJ1-5, with a possible D match to TRBD1 (6 bases). Germline V gene lookup returns CDR1 SEHNR and CDR2 FQNEAQ (reference sequence). The CDR3 length is 15 residues. The germline V and J ends were trimmed by 4 bases and 3 bases, with 13 bases remaining between them. CDR3 sequence: CASSSSRDINQPQHF. In DNA, the CDR3 is TGTGCCAGCAGCTCGAGCCGGGACATCAATCAGCCCCAGCATTTT.

V gene TRBV10-3 combines with J gene TRBJ1-2; TRBD1 might be the D (5 bases). CDR1 ENHRY and CDR2 SYGVKD come from the germline V gene. The CDR3 length is 17 residues. V gave up 3 bases and J gave up 2 bases, with 19 bases separating them. The CDR3 spells CAISDFRRIWGNYGYTF. The CDR3 DNA reads as TGTGCCATCAGTGATTTCAGACGGATATGGGGCAACTATGGCTACACCTTC.

The rearrangement joins TRBV10-3 to TRBJ2-7; 9 bases are a match to TRBD1. J gave up 5 bases and V 6 bases, and 8 bases lay outside the gene matches. Germline V gene lookup returns CDR1 ENHRY and CDR2 SYGVKD. There are 14 residues in the CDR3. CDR3 residues: CAIRTGTGKNEQYF. The CDR3 DNA is TGTGCCATCAGGACCGGGACAGGGAAAAACGAGCAGTACTTC.

The gene calls are TRBV28 and TRBJ2-7, with D tentatively TRBD1 (5 bases). V gave up 5 bases and J gave up 2 bases, with 16 bases separating them. This CDR3 spans 15 amino acids. From germline, CDR1 is MDHEN and CDR2 SYDVKM. Here the CDR3 DNA reads TGTGCCAGCAGTCTATACTCAGGGTCCGCCTACGAGCAGTACTTC. Translated, it gives CASSLYSGSAYEQYF. The full variable domain, its missing parts supplied by reference TRBV28 and TRBJ2-7, is DVKVTQSSRYLVKRTGEKVFLECVQDMDHENMFWYRQDPGLGLRLIYFSYDVKMKEKGDIPEGYSVSREKKERFSLILESASTNQTSMYLCASSLYSGSAYEQYFGPGTRLTVT.

The V and J genes are TRBV27 and TRBJ2-7; TRBD2 is a possible D gene (6 bases). This CDR3 spans 14 amino acids. Trimming took 5 bases from V and 4 from J, leaving 15 bases between them. Germline loops: CDR1 MNHEY, CDR2 SMNVEV (reference sequence). CDR3 in DNA: TGTGCCAGCAGTGTCCGGGATGGGGGGTACGAGCAGTACTTC. This sequence encodes CASSVRDGGYEQYF.

V gene TRBV30 combines with J gene TRBJ2-3; 11 bases are a match to TRBD2. In germline, CDR1 is GTSNPN, CDR2 SVGIG (reference sequence). V was pared by 5 bases and J by 3 bases, with 7 bases of the junction left unmatched. The CDR3 spans 15 residues. The CDR3 loop reads CAWPLAGGPTDTQYF. CDR3 coding DNA: TGTGCCTGGCCGTTAGCGGGGGGGCCGACAGATACGCAGTATTTT.

The gene calls are TRBV13 and TRBJ2-1, with 7 bases fitting TRBD2. Germline loops: CDR1 PRHDT, CDR2 FYEKMQ (reference sequence). J lost 8 bases, V lost 3 bases, and 10 bases had no gene match. The CDR3 has 15 residues. The CDR3 DNA sequence: TGTGCCAGCAGCTTGGCCCTAGCGGTGATGGATGAGCAGTTCTTC. It encodes CASSLALAVMDEQFF.

The rearrangement joins TRBV30 to TRBJ2-3; 8 nucleotides line up with TRBD1. CDR1 and CDR2 from the germline V gene are GTSNPN and SVGIG (reference sequence). CDR3 size: 13 residues. Germline trimming cut 3 bases from V and 5 bases from J; bases unmatched to any gene: 4. The CDR3 DNA follows: TGTGCCTGGAGAGACAGGGGAGGAGATACGCAGTATTTT. It encodes CAWRDRGGDTQYF.

V gene TRBV20-1 combines with J gene TRBJ2-5; D is undetermined. The CDR3 is 10 amino acids. Germline CDR1 is DFQATT and CDR2 is SNEGSKA (reference sequence). V gave up 7 bases and J gave up 4 bases, with 7 bases separating them. The CDR3 region is CSVPGETQYF. CDR3 DNA: TGCAGTGTTCCGGGAGAGACCCAGTACTTC.

The chain has TRBV27 and TRBJ2-7; D is perhaps TRBD2 (5 bases). Germline CDR1 reads MNHEY; CDR2 reads SMNVEV (reference sequence). The length of the CDR3 is 12 residues. The V and J ends lost 4 bases and 5 bases respectively, with 9 bases between them. DNA for the CDR3: TGTGCCAGCAGTTCCCCCGGGGACGAGCAGTACTTC. This gives the protein CASSSPGDEQYF.

This clone was observed a handful of times. This chain joins TRBV7-9 and TRBJ1-2, with 11 bases matching TRBD1. The trim removed 10 bases at V and 6 bases at J, leaving 4 bases unmatched. CDR3 size: 12 residues. Germline V gives CDR1 SEHNR, CDR2 FQNEAQ (reference sequence). CDR3 DNA: TGTGCCATGCCGGGACAGGGGGATGGCTACACCTTC. Protein product: CAMPGQGDGYTF.

The chain combines TRBV18 with TRBJ2-3; TRBD2 aligns across 7 bases. Per germline, CDR1 KGHSH and CDR2 LQKENI. The trim removed 3 bases at V and 5 bases at J, leaving 11 bases unmatched. The CDR3 runs to 16 residues. DNA for the CDR3: TGTGCCAGCTCACCTGAAGCGACTAGCCCGGGAGATACGCAGTATTTT. This gives the protein CASSPEATSPGDTQYF.

This chain joins TRBV4-2 and TRBJ2-1; no reliable D call. Germline V gene data show CDR1 as LGHNA and CDR2 as YNFKEQ. The V end was cut by 5 bases, the J end by 2 bases, with 10 bases between. The CDR3 covers 14 residues. Here the CDR3 reads CASSYDSAYNEQFF. In DNA, the CDR3 is TGTGCCAGCAGCTACGACTCGGCCTACAATGAGCAGTTCTTC.

The chain carries TRBV19 and TRBJ1-1, with unresolved D. V dropped 10 bases and J dropped 8 bases, with 11 bases sitting between them. Germline CDR1 is LNHDA and CDR2 is SQIVND (reference sequence). The CDR3 is made up of 10 amino acids. Written as DNA, the CDR3 is TGTGCCACCCGCGCGGGGGAAGCTTTCTTT. Translated: CATRAGEAFF.

In this sample, this clone turned up once. The gene calls are TRBV9 and TRBJ1-1; D is unresolved. Trimming shortened V by 4 bases and J by 0 bases, and 10 bases separated the two germline ends. Germline V gives CDR1 SGDLS, CDR2 YYNGEE. This CDR3 spans 14 amino acids. The CDR3 is CASSSAQVNTEAFF. For the CDR3, the DNA is TGTGCCAGCAGCTCGGCCCAGGTGAACACTGAAGCTTTCTTT.

The V gene is TRBV7-7, the J gene TRBJ1-4, with TRBD1 identical over 7 bases. The V gene's germline CDR1 is SSHAT and CDR2 FNYEAQ (reference sequence). The CDR3 is made up of 16 amino acids. The V gene end was trimmed by 5 bases and the J gene end by 0 bases; junction bases not matched to a gene: 6. CDR3 in amino acids: CASSPGDSATNEKLFF. For the CDR3, the DNA is TGTGCCAGCAGCCCAGGGGACAGTGCAACTAATGAAAAACTGTTTTTT.

V gene TRBV5-3 combines with J gene TRBJ1-1; no definite D call. TRBV5-3 carries the ORF label, with uncertain function. The CDR3 has 14 amino acids. V was pared by 3 bases and J by 0 bases, with 9 bases between. The CDR3 DNA sequence: TGTGCCAGAAGCTGGCCCCCGATGAACACTGAAGCTTTCTTT. Its protein product is CARSWPPMNTEAFF.

The chain recombines TRBV6-1 with TRBJ2-3; D possibly corresponds to TRBD2 (5 bases). V lost 4 bases and J lost 2, with 10 bases in between. The CDR3 sequence is 14 residues long. The germline CDR1 and CDR2 sequences are MNHNS and SASEGT. The CDR3 nucleotides read TGTGCCAGCAGTGTGGGCGGGTCCACAGATACGCAGTATTTT. Translated, it gives CASSVGGSTDTQYF.

The CDR3 region is CASSYRTNSYNEQFF. The CDR3 DNA follows: TGTGCCAGCAGCTACAGAACAAACTCCTACAATGAGCAGTTCTTC. The chain recombines TRBV27 with TRBJ2-1, with D uncertain. The ends were cut back, 6 bases at V and 0 bases at J, with 12 bases in the middle. CDR1 and CDR2 (germline): MNHEY, SMNVEV (reference sequence). The CDR3 is 15 residues long.

The rearrangement uses TRBV5-1 and TRBJ2-7, with TRBD1 matching 8 bases. Germline CDR1 and CDR2: SGHRS and YFSETQ. V shed 0 bases and J 4 bases; nucleotides not matched to a gene: 9. The CDR3 contains 16 residues. In DNA form, the CDR3 reads TGCGCCAGCAGCTTGGGGCCCCCAACAGGGGGTTACGAGCAGTACTTC. Its translation is CASSLGPPTGGYEQYF. Complete variable domain (other parts from reference TRBV5-1 and TRBJ2-7): KAGVTQTPRYLIKTRGQQVTLSCSPISGHRSVSWYQQTPGQGLQFLFEYFSETQRNKGNFPGRFSGRQFSNSRSEMNVSTLELGDSALYLCASSLGPPTGGYEQYFGPGTRLTVT.

This clone occurred once. For the CDR3, the DNA is TGTGCCAGCAGCTTATCCAGGATGAACTACGAGCAGTACTTC. Translation gives CASSLSRMNYEQYF. V and J are TRBV7-8 and TRBJ2-7; D unresolved. Per the germline V gene, CDR1 is SGHVS and CDR2 is FQNEAQ. V was clipped by 2 bases and J by 3 bases, with 11 bases between them. CDR3 length: 14 residues.

The chain uses TRBV7-9 and TRBJ2-7; TRBD1 might be the D (5 bases). The CDR3 is 14 residues long. Germline-derived CDR1 and CDR2 are SEHNR and FQNEAQ (reference sequence). Trimming removed 5 bases from V and 0 bases from J, with 11 bases in between. In nucleotides, the CDR3 is TGTGCCAGCAGCCCAACGGACAACTCCTACGAGCAGTACTTC. Protein product: CASSPTDNSYEQYF.